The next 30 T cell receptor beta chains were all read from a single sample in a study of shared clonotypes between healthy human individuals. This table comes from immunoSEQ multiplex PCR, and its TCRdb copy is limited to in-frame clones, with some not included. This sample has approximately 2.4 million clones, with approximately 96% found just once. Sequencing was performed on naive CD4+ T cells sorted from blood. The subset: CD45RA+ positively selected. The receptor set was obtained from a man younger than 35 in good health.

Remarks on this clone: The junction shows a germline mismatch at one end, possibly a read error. CDR3 loop: CASSNSNTGELFF. In DNA form, the CDR3 reads TGTGCCAGCAGTAACTCTAACACCGGGGAGCTGTTTTTT. The V and J genes are TRBV6-6 and TRBJ2-2; D gene unclear. Germline-derived CDR1 and CDR2 are MNHNY and SVGAGI (reference sequence). This CDR3 contains 13 residues.

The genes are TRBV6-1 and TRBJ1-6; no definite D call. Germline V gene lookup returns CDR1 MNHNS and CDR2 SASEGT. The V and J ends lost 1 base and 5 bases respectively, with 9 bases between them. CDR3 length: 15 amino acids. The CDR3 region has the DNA TGTGCCAGCAGTGAAGGGCATACTGATAATTCACCCCTCCACTTT. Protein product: CASSEGHTDNSPLHF.

CDR3 nucleotides: TGTGCCAGCAGCAGGATACTATCAGGGGCCTATGGCTACACCTTC. Encoded protein: CASSRILSGAYGYTF. V is TRBV9 and J is TRBJ1-2; possibly TRBD1 for D (6 bases). V lost 4 bases, J lost 4 bases, and 17 bases lay in between. CDR1 SGDLS and CDR2 YYNGEE come from the germline V gene. The CDR3 consists of 15 residues.

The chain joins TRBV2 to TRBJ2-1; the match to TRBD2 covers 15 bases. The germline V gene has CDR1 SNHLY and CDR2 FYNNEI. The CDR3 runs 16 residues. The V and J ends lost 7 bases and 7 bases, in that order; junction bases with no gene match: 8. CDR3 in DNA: TGTGCCAGCACCCGGACTAGCGGGAGGGCTTTAAATGAGCAGTTCTTC. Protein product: CASTRTSGRALNEQFF. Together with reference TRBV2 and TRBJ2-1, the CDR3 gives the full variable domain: EPEVTQTPSHQVTQMGQEVILRCVPISNHLYFYWYRQILGQKVEFLVSFYNNEISEKSEIFDDQFSVERPDGSNFTLKIRSTKLEDSAMYFCASTRTSGRALNEQFFGPGTRLTVL.

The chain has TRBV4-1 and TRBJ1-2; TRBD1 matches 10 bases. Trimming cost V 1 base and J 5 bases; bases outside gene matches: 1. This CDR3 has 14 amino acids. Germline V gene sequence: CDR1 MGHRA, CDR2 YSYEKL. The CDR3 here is CASSQGDRGYGYTF. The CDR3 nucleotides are TGCGCCAGCAGCCAAGGGGACAGGGGTTATGGCTACACCTTC.

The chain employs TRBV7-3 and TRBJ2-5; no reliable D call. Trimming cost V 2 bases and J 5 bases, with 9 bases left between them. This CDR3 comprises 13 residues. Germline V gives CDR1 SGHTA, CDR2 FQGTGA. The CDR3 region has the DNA TGTGCCAGCAGCTTAGTTGTGGGGGAGACCCAGTACTTC. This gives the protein CASSLVVGETQYF.

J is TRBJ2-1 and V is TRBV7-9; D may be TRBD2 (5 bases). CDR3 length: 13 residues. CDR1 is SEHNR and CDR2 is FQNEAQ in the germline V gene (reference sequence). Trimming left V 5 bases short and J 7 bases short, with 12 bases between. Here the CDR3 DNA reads TGTGCCAGCAGCCTAAGGACTGGGAATGAGCAGTTCTTC. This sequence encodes CASSLRTGNEQFF.

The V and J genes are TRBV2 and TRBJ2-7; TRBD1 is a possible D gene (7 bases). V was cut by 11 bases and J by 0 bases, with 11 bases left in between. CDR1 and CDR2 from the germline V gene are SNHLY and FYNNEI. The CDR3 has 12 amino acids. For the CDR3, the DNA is TGTGCCGGAGGGGACAGCTCCTACGAGCAGTACTTC. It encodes CAGGDSSYEQYF.

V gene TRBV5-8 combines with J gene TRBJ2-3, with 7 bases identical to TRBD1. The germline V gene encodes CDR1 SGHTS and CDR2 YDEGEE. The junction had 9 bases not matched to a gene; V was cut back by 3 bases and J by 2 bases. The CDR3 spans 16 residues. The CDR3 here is CASSSATGPITDTQYF. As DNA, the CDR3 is TGTGCCAGCAGCTCGGCGACAGGGCCGATCACAGATACGCAGTATTTT.

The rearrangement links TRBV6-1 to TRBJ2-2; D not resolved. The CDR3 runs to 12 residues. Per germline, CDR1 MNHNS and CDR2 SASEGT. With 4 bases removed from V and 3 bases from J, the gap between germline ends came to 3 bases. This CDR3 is CASSVDTGELFF. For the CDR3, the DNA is TGTGCCAGCAGTGTCGACACCGGGGAGCTGTTTTTT.

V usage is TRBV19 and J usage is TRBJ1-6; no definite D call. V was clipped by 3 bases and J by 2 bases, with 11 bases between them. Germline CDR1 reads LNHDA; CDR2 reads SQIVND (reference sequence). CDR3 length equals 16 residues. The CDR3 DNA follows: TGTGCCAGTAGTATCTACGGGTCTACCTATAATTCACCCCTCCACTTT. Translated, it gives CASSIYGSTYNSPLHF.

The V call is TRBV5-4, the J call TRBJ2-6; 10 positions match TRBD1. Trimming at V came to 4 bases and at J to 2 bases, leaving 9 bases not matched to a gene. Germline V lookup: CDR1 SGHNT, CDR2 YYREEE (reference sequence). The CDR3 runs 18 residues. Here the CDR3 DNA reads TGTGCCAGCAGCCCGGGCGGACAGGGGGTTGCTGGGGCCAACGTCCTGACTTTC. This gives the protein CASSPGGQGVAGANVLTF.

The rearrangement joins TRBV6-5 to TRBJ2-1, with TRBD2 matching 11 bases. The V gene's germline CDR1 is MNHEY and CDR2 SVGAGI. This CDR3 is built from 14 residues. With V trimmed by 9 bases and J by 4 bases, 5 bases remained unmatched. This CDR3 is CARKLAGDYNEQFF. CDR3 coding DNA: TGTGCCAGAAAACTAGCGGGAGATTACAATGAGCAGTTCTTC.

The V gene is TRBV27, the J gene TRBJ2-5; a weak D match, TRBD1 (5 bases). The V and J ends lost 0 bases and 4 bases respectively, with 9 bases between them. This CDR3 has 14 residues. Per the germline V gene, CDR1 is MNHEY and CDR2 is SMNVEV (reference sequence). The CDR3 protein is CASSLSWGRETQYF. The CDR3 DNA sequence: TGTGCCAGCAGTTTATCATGGGGCCGAGAGACCCAGTACTTC.

The CDR3 region has the DNA TGTGCCAGCAGTGAGGACGTGGGGGGAGAGACCCAGTACTTC. It yields the protein CASSEDVGGETQYF. The V call is TRBV2, the J call TRBJ2-5; perhaps TRBD2 as D (6 bases). CDR1 and CDR2 from the germline V gene are SNHLY and FYNNEI. This CDR3 is 14 amino acids long. Trimming removed 3 bases from V and 4 bases from J, with 12 bases in between. The variable domain in full, completed from reference TRBV2 and TRBJ2-5, reads EPEVTQTPSHQVTQMGQEVILRCVPISNHLYFYWYRQILGQKVEFLVSFYNNEISEKSEIFDDQFSVERPDGSNFTLKIRSTKLEDSAMYFCASSEDVGGETQYFGPGTRLLVL.

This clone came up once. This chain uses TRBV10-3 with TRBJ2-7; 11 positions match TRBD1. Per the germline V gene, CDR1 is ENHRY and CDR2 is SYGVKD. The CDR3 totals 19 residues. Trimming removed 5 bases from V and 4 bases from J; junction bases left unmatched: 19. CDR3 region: CAISSDFSPGQGAVYEQYF. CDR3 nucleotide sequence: TGTGCCATCAGTTCAGACTTTTCTCCCGGACAGGGGGCTGTATACGAGCAGTACTTC.

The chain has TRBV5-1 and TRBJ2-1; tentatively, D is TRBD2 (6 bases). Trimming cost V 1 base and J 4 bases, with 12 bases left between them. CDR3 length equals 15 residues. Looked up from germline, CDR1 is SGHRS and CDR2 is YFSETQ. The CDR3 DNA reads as TGCGCCAGCAGCTTGATTCCGGGAGATTACAATGAGCAGTTCTTC. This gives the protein CASSLIPGDYNEQFF.

The CDR3 here is CASSQGPQSYEKLFF. The CDR3 DNA reads TGTGCCAGTAGCCAGGGACCCCAAAGCTACGAAAAACTGTTTTTT. The chain recombines TRBV19 with TRBJ1-4; D may be TRBD1 (5 bases). The CDR3 is 15 residues long. The V gene's germline CDR1 is LNHDA and CDR2 SQIVND (reference sequence). V lost 6 bases to trimming and J lost 8 bases, with 19 bases between them. The full variable domain, completed using reference TRBV19 and TRBJ1-4, is DGGITQSPKYLFRKEGQNVTLSCEQNLNHDAMYWYRQDPGQGLRLIYYSQIVNDFQKGDIAEGYSVSREKKESFPLTVTSAQKNPTAFYLCASSQGPQSYEKLFFGSGTQLSVL.

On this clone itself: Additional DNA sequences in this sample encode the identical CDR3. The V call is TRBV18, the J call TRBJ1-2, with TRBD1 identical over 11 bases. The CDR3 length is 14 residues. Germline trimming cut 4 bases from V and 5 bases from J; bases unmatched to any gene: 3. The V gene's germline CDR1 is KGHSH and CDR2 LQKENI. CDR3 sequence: CASSRTGGGYGYTF. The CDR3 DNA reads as TGTGCCAGCTCACGGACAGGGGGCGGTTATGGCTACACCTTC.

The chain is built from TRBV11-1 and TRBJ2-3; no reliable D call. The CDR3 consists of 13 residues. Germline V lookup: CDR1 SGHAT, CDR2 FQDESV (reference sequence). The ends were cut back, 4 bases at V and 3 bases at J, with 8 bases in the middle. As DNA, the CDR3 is TGTGCCAGCAGCTCCCCAGCAACAGATACGCAGTATTTT. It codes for CASSSPATDTQYF.

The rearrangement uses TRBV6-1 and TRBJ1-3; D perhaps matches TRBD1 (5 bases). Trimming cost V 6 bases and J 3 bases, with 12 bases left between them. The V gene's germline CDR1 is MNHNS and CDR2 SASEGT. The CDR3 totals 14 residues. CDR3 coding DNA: TGTGCCAGCAGGGGAAGGGGTATTGGAAACACCATATATTTT. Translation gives CASRGRGIGNTIYF.

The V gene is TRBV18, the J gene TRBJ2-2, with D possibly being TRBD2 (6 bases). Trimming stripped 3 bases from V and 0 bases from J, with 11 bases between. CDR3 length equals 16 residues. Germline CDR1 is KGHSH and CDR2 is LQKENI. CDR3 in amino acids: CASSPRGTPNTGELFF. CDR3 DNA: TGTGCCAGCTCACCCCGCGGGACTCCGAACACCGGGGAGCTGTTTTTT.

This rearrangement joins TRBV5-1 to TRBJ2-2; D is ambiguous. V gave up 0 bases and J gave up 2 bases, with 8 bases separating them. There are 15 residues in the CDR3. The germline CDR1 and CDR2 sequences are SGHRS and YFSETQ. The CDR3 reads CASSLVVGNTGELFF. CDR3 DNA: TGCGCCAGCAGCTTGGTGGTGGGAAACACCGGGGAGCTGTTTTTT.

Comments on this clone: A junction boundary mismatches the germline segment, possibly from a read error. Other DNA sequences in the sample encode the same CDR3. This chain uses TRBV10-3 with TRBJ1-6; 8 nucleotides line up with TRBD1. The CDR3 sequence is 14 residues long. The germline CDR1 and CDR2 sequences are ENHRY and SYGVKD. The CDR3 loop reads CAISGTGGNSPLHF. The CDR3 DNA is TGTGCTATCAGTGGGACAGGAGGTAATTCACCCCTCCACTTT.

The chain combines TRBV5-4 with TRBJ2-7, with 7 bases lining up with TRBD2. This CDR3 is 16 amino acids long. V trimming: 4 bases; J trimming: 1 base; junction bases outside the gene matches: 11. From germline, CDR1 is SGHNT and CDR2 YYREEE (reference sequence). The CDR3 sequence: CASSTGASGRSYEQYF. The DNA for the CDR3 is TGTGCCAGCAGCACCGGGGCTAGCGGCAGATCCTACGAGCAGTACTTC.

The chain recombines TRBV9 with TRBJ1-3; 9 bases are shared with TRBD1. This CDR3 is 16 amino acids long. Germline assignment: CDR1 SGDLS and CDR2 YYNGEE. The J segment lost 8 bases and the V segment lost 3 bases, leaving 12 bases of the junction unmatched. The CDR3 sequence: CASSEGTGYSGDTIYF. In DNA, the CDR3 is TGTGCCAGCAGCGAGGGGACAGGGTATTCTGGGGACACCATATATTTT.

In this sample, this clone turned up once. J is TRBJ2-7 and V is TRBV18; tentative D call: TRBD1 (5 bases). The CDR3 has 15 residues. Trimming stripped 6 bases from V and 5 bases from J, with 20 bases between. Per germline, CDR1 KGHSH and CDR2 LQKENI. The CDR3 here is CASSPRTTRADEQYF. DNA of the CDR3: TGTGCCAGCTCCCCCCGGACAACCCGGGCGGACGAGCAGTACTTC.

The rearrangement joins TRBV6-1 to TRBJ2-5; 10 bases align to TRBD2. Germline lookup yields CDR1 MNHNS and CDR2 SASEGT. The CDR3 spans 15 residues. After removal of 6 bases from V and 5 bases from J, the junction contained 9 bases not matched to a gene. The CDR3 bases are TGTGCCAGCAGGCCAAGCGGGGGGGCCTGGGAGACCCAGTACTTC. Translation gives CASRPSGGAWETQYF.

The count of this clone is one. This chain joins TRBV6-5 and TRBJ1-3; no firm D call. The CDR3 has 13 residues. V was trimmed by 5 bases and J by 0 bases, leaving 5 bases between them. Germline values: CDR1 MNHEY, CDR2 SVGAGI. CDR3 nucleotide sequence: TGTGCCAGCAGTCAATCCTCTGGAAACACCATATATTTT. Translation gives CASSQSSGNTIYF.

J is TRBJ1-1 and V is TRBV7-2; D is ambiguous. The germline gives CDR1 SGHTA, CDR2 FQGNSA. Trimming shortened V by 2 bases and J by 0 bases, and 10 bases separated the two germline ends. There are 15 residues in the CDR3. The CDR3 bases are TGTGCCAGCAGCTTATCAAACGAGATGAACACTGAAGCTTTCTTT. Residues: CASSLSNEMNTEAFF.